This T cell receptor (beta chain) was recovered during a study of blood T cells in healthy people across ages. It was with a sample-barcoded 5' primer and a J-beta primer mix that a second PCR of roughly 7 to 12 cycles was run. TCRdb re-called the 5' RACE reads with MiXCR, one entry per CDR3 protein. Of about 1.4 million distinct CDR3 sequences listed, 59% are singletons. Overall study results and limits: The recorded TCR beta diversity per million T cells decreased in a roughly linear manner with age.

Total RNA, at least 5 micrograms per sample, came from PBMCs. Remarks on this clonotype: Its antigen is undetermined.

The sequence was obtained from a young man in good health. Sequences were obtained from blood.

The CDR3 coding sequence is TGTGCCAGCAGCCAAAGCGGCGGAAGGAGCTCCTACGAGCAGTACTTC. Protein: CASSQSGGRSSYEQYF. V usage is TRBV7-6 and J usage is TRBJ2-7, with a tentative D call TRBD2 (5 bases). Between the trimmed V and J ends, which lost 5 bases and 0 bases, there was a span of 17 bases. The V gene's germline CDR1 is SGHVS and CDR2 FNYEAQ. The length of the CDR3 is 16 residues.